This is a list of T cell receptor beta chains from one sample in a study. TCRdb re-called the RT-PCR reads through MiXCR, storing one row per CDR3 protein. This sample has about 680,000 distinct CDR3 sequences, with approximately 15% found just once. The specimen was memory CD4+ T cells from blood. The receptor source for this set is a female donor in good health, serving as a healthy control. CDR3s include the opening cysteine and the closing phenylalanine or tryptophan. D genes are given only for firm matches. Clone size is given for some rows only: seen once, a few or many times, or a class if the clone is expanded.

TRBJ1-5 | TRBV18 | NA | NA | CASSRDPDSLYQPQHF | TGTGCCAGCTCACGAGATCCGGACTCACTATACCAGCCCCAGCATTTT
TRBJ2-2 | TRBV10-2 | NA | many | CASSESGNRGELFF | TGCGCCAGCAGTGAGTCGGGGAATAGAGGGGAGCTGTTTTTT
TRBJ2-2 | TRBV15 | NA | once | CATSRDLEGELFF | TGTGCCACCAGCAGAGATCTTGAGGGGGAGCTGTTTTTT
TRBJ2-7 | TRBV6-2/TRBV6-3 | NA | NA | CASSYSDTYEQYF | TGTGCCAGCAGTTACTCGGACACCTACGAGCAGTACTTC
TRBJ2-7 | TRBV6-2/TRBV6-3 | NA | few | CASRSLYEQYF | TGTGCCAGCAGGTCGCTCTACGAGCAGTACTTC
TRBJ2-4 | TRBV7-9 | NA | NA | CASSFEGGSDIQYF | TGTGCCAGCAGCTTTGAGGGCGGGTCGGACATTCAGTACTTC
TRBJ2-5 | TRBV3-1 | TRBD2 | NA | CASSRGSGSLGTQYF | TGTGCCAGCAGCCGGGGTAGCGGGAGCCTAGGGACCCAGTACTTC
TRBJ2-7 | TRBV28 | NA | few | CASTGLLGRNSYEQYF | TGTGCCAGCACCGGACTCCTCGGACGGAACTCCTACGAGCAGTACTTC
TRBJ2-1 | TRBV5-1 | TRBD2 | many | CASSLGTSGRRYEQFF | TGCGCCAGCAGCTTGGGTACTAGCGGGAGGCGCTATGAGCAGTTCTTC
TRBJ2-1 | TRBV5-1 | NA | NA | CASSETGTLNEQFF | TGCGCCAGCAGCGAAACCGGGACATTAAATGAGCAGTTCTTC
TRBJ2-5 | TRBV5-1 | NA | NA | CVSRDPETQYF | TGCGTCAGCAGGGACCCAGAGACCCAGTACTTC
TRBJ2-5 | TRBV20-1 | TRBD2 | NA | CSAPLAGVMETQYF | TGCAGTGCTCCACTAGCGGGAGTTATGGAGACCCAGTACTTC
TRBJ2-3 | TRBV12-3/TRBV12-4 | TRBD1 | many | CASSRQGATDTQYF | TGTGCCAGCAGTCGACAGGGGGCCACAGATACGCAGTATTTT
TRBJ1-5 | TRBV27 | NA | few | CASSLSYQNQPQHF | TGTGCCAGCAGTTTATCGTACCAGAATCAGCCCCAGCATTTT
TRBJ2-7 | TRBV28 | TRBD1 | many | CASSSTGGQTSYEQYF | TGTGCCAGCAGCTCCACAGGGGGCCAGACCTCCTACGAGCAGTACTTC
TRBJ2-1 | TRBV5-1 | TRBD2 | many | CASSLNSGEGHNEQFF | TGCGCCAGCAGCTTAAATAGCGGGGAGGGACACAATGAGCAGTTCTTC
TRBJ2-5 | TRBV6-5 | NA | NA | CASSSPPMETQYF | TGTGCCAGCAGTTCCCCCCCCATGGAGACCCAGTACTTC
TRBJ1-1 | TRBV4-3 | NA | many | CASSPLMGPGDEAFF | TGCGCCAGCAGCCCCCTTATGGGGCCAGGCGATGAAGCTTTCTTT
TRBJ2-5 | TRBV4-2 | NA | many | CASSLTIDSQETQYF | TGTGCCAGCAGCCTCACAATCGACAGCCAAGAGACCCAGTACTTC
TRBJ2-3 | TRBV12-3/TRBV12-4 | NA | many | CASSPRGARTDTQYF | TGTGCCAGCAGTCCCCGCGGGGCCCGCACAGATACGCAGTATTTT
TRBJ2-1 | TRBV11-2 | NA | few | CASRPPFGQYNEQFF | TGTGCCAGCAGACCCCCCTTCGGACAGTACAATGAGCAGTTCTTC
TRBJ1-2 | TRBV29-1 | TRBD1 | many | CSVGRDRIEGYTF | TGCAGCGTCGGCCGGGACAGGATTGAGGGCTACACCTTC
TRBJ2-7 | TRBV5-6 | TRBD2 | few | CASSLAILAGRSYEQYF | TGTGCCAGCAGCTTGGCGATCCTAGCGGGACGCTCCTACGAGCAGTACTTC
TRBJ2-7 | TRBV20-1 | TRBD2 | many | CSSSGSGIGGEQYF | TGCAGTTCTAGCGGGAGTGGTATCGGGGGCGAGCAGTACTTC
TRBJ1-2 | TRBV6-5 | TRBD1 | few | CASTKAGGDYGYTF | TGTGCCAGCACCAAGGCAGGGGGCGACTATGGCTACACCTTC
TRBJ2-3 | TRBV28 | TRBD2 | many | CASSPQTSGTDTQYF | TGTGCCAGCAGTCCCCAGACTAGCGGCACAGATACGCAGTATTTT
TRBJ1-1 | TRBV20-1 | NA | NA | CSASTRANTEAFF | TGCAGTGCTAGTACGCGGGCGAACACTGAAGCTTTCTTT
TRBJ2-1 | TRBV7-3 | TRBD2 | NA | CASSLGLAGTGEQFF | TGTGCCAGCAGCCTAGGACTAGCGGGAACAGGGGAGCAGTTCTTC
TRBJ1-2 | TRBV5-1 | TRBD1 | few | CASSSTLGGAQYGYTF | TGCGCCAGCAGCTCCACATTAGGGGGCGCCCAGTATGGCTACACCTTC
TRBJ2-1 | TRBV5-1 | NA | many | CASRVQGEGNEQFF | TGCGCCAGCAGAGTCCAGGGGGAGGGGAATGAGCAGTTCTTC
TRBJ2-2 | TRBV27 | NA | many | CACRQQGGTGELFF | TGTGCCTGCCGGCAACAGGGAGGGACCGGGGAGCTGTTTTTT
TRBJ2-1 | TRBV6-1 | TRBD2 | few | CASSETSGVYNEQFF | TGTGCCAGCAGTGAAACTAGCGGAGTGTACAATGAGCAGTTCTTC
TRBJ2-5 | TRBV5-1 | TRBD1 | NA | CASSSGQVFQETQYF | TGCGCCAGCAGCTCCGGACAGGTTTTCCAAGAGACCCAGTACTTC
TRBJ1-1 | TRBV20-1 | TRBD1 | NA | CSARDSQGAGTEAFF | TGCAGTGCTAGAGACTCACAGGGGGCCGGCACTGAAGCTTTCTTT
TRBJ2-1 | TRBV29-1 | NA | many | CSVYEEFRYNEQFF | TGCAGCGTGTACGAGGAGTTTAGGTACAATGAGCAGTTCTTC
TRBJ2-5 | TRBV12-3/TRBV12-4 | TRBD2 | NA | CASTQGLAGEETQYF | TGTGCCAGCACCCAGGGACTAGCGGGAGAAGAGACCCAGTACTTC
TRBJ2-3 | TRBV12-3/TRBV12-4 | NA | few | CASSPPRGSTDTQYF | TGTGCCAGCAGCCCTCCCCGGGGGTCCACAGATACGCAGTATTTT
TRBJ2-1 | TRBV5-5 | NA | many | CASTSPGGLGNEQFF | TGTGCCAGCACCTCCCCCGGGGGGCTGGGAAATGAGCAGTTCTTC
TRBJ1-6 | TRBV2 | NA | few | CASAQTGGDSPLHF | TGTGCCAGCGCTCAAACAGGAGGAGATTCACCCCTCCACTTT
TRBJ2-1 | TRBV9 | NA | NA | CASSVGMSGEQFF | TGTGCCAGCAGCGTAGGAATGTCGGGAGAGCAGTTCTTC
TRBJ2-5 | TRBV30 | NA | few | CAWSRSKQETQYF | TGTGCCTGGAGTAGAAGCAAGCAAGAGACCCAGTACTTC
TRBJ1-2 | TRBV6-5 | NA | many | CASRPEGGGYTF | TGTGCCAGCAGACCGGAGGGGGGTGGCTACACCTTC
TRBJ2-3 | TRBV12-3/TRBV12-4 | NA | NA | CASSSVLDTQYF | TGTGCCAGCAGCTCAGTGTTGGATACGCAGTATTTT
TRBJ1-3 | TRBV5-5 | NA | NA | CASSLEVSVAGNTIYF | TGTGCCAGCAGCTTGGAGGTATCGGTGGCTGGAAACACCATATATTTT
TRBJ1-4 | TRBV7-8 | TRBD1 | NA | CASSQRQGGTPNEKLFF | TGTGCCAGCAGCCAACGACAGGGAGGGACACCTAATGAAAAACTGTTTTTT
TRBJ2-3 | TRBV18 | NA | NA | CASSPPTDFTDTQYF | TGTGCCAGCTCACCACCGACAGATTTCACAGATACGCAGTATTTT
TRBJ1-6 | TRBV5-6 | TRBD1 | many | CASSGTGISPLHF | TGTGCCAGCAGCGGGACAGGAATTTCACCCCTCCACTTT
TRBJ2-1 | TRBV7-2 | NA | NA | CASSLFLAEQFF | TGTGCCAGCAGCTTATTCCTAGCGGAGCAGTTCTTC
TRBJ1-1 | TRBV7-2 | NA | few | CASSVTGGVTEAFF | TGTGCCAGCAGCGTAACCGGGGGCGTCACTGAAGCTTTCTTT
TRBJ2-5 | TRBV7-2 | NA | few | CASSSRSIQETQYF | TGTGCCAGCAGCTCCAGGTCCATCCAAGAGACCCAGTACTTC
TRBJ1-2 | TRBV28 | NA | few | CASSVSRGYTF | TGTGCCAGCAGTGTATCGCGTGGCTACACCTTC
TRBJ2-4 | TRBV28 | NA | few | CASSSGPPADIQYF | TGTGCCAGCAGTTCAGGGCCGCCGGCGGACATTCAGTACTTC
TRBJ2-1 | TRBV5-1 | TRBD2 | many | CASSGGVADFNEQFF | TGCGCCAGCAGCGGGGGGGTAGCGGACTTCAATGAGCAGTTCTTC
TRBJ1-2 | TRBV7-9 | NA | many | CASSLLTTDYGYTF | TGTGCCAGCAGCTTACTTACCACCGACTATGGCTACACCTTC
TRBJ1-4 | TRBV6-6 | NA | NA | CASTKGDSTNEKLFF | TGTGCCAGCACCAAGGGGGACTCAACTAATGAAAAACTGTTTTTT
TRBJ1-2 | TRBV18 | NA | few | CASSPPELPGAYGYTF | TGTGCCAGCTCACCACCGGAGTTACCGGGCGCCTATGGCTACACCTTC